These 5 T cell receptor beta chains originate from one sample sequenced in a study of blood T cell repertoires in COVID-19. Clones were sequenced by immunoSEQ multiplex PCR, and TCRdb holds only the in-frame ones, with some missing. Here the sample spans roughly 190,000 clones, 84% being singletons. Source material: peripheral blood. Receptors were obtained from a woman in her 70s with active or convalescent COVID-19.

This chain joins TRBV19 and TRBJ1-5; perhaps TRBD1 as D (5 bases). V was cut by 10 bases and J by 0 bases, with 16 bases left in between. Germline V gene lookup returns CDR1 LNHDA and CDR2 SQIVND (reference sequence). This CDR3 has 15 amino acids. This chain's CDR3 is CATSPGGISNQPQHF. CDR3 DNA: TGTGCCACCTCCCCTGGGGGGATTAGCAATCAGCCCCAGCATTTT.

This rearrangement joins TRBV2 to TRBJ2-3, with D possibly TRBD2 on 5 matching bases. The germline V gene has CDR1 SNHLY and CDR2 FYNNEI. The CDR3 covers 15 residues. With 7 bases removed from V and 0 bases from J, the gap between germline ends came to 14 bases. The CDR3 DNA reads as TGTGCCAGCAAATTAGCGTTTACTAGCACAGATACGCAGTATTTT. It encodes CASKLAFTSTDTQYF.

This chain uses TRBV28 with TRBJ2-5; D might be TRBD2 (5 bases). V was clipped by 6 bases and J by 4 bases, with 15 bases between them. CDR1 and CDR2 from the germline V gene are MDHEN and SYDVKM. This CDR3 spans 14 amino acids. CDR3 residues: CASSLGGRGETQYF. As DNA, the CDR3 is TGTGCCAGCAGCCTCGGAGGCCGGGGAGAGACCCAGTACTTC.

V and J are TRBV9 and TRBJ1-3, with 9 nucleotides matching TRBD1. Looked up from germline, CDR1 is SGDLS and CDR2 is YYNGEE. The CDR3 runs to 15 residues. After removal of 4 bases from V and 2 bases from J, the junction contained 4 bases not matched to a gene. CDR3: CASSYGQGPGNTIYF. CDR3 bases: TGTGCCAGCAGCTATGGACAGGGGCCTGGAAACACCATATATTTT.

The gene calls are TRBV28 and TRBJ2-3; 9 positions agree with TRBD2. The junction had 8 bases not matched to a gene; V was cut back by 6 bases and J by 1 base. Looked up from germline, CDR1 is MDHEN and CDR2 is SYDVKM. The CDR3 has 16 residues. Here the CDR3 DNA reads TGTGCCAGCAGCTATCCGACTAGCGGTGGCACAGATACGCAGTATTTT. Protein product: CASSYPTSGGTDTQYF. Using reference TRBV28 and TRBJ2-3 for the parts outside the CDR3, the full variable domain is DVKVTQSSRYLVKRTGEKVFLECVQDMDHENMFWYRQDPGLGLRLIYFSYDVKMKEKGDIPEGYSVSREKKERFSLILESASTNQTSMYLCASSYPTSGGTDTQYFGPGTRLTVL.